A selection of T cell receptor beta chains follows, all from one sample in a study of control samples from healthy donors and cancer patients. Libraries were prepared by immunoSEQ multiplex PCR; TCRdb keeps only in-frame clonotypes and omits some of them. The repertoire holds 150,000 to 200,000 clones, with approximately 92% as singletons. The sequenced sample consisted of blood. These receptors were collected from a man in his thirties or forties in good health. Both conserved end residues are part of each CDR3. The order of the fields is J gene, clone size, D gene, V gene, CDR3 DNA, CDR3 protein. A D gene is named only where the DNA matches it firmly. Some rows mark clone size as missing; the rest say once, few, many or name a class of expanded clone.

TRBJ2-2 | - | - | TRBV24-1 | TGTGCCACCATAGGCCAGAGTAACACCGGGGAGCTGTTTTTT | CATIGQSNTGELFF
TRBJ2-4 | - | - | TRBV5-1 | TGCGCCAGCAGCCCTTTGGGGGAGAGGCAAAACATTCAGTACTTC | CASSPLGERQNIQYF
TRBJ2-7 | - | - | TRBV6-2/TRBV6-3 | TGTGCCAGCAGTCGCGCAGGGGTAACAGGGAGCGAGCAGTACTTC | CASSRAGVTGSEQYF
TRBJ1-1 | - | - | TRBV19 | TGTGCCAGTCTTCTCGGGGCGTTTGCTTTCTTT | CASLLGAFAFF
TRBJ1-6 | - | - | TRBV27 | - | CASSSSTGFSYNSPLHF
TRBJ1-3 | - | - | TRBV18 | TGTGCCAGCTCACCGCCTACCAGGGGCCAGCCGCGATCTGGAAACACCATATATTTT | CASSPPTRGQPRSGNTIYF
TRBJ1-1 | - | - | TRBV30 | TGTGCCTGGAGTGTACTCGAGAACACTGAAGCTTTCTTT | CAWSVLENTEAFF
TRBJ1-4 | - | TRBD1 | TRBV4-2 | TGTGCCAGCAGCCAAGATCCTTTACAGGGGGCGGCTAATGAAAAACTGTTTTTT | CASSQDPLQGAANEKLFF
TRBJ1-2 | - | - | TRBV7-2 | TGTGCCAGCAGCGCATCCCGTCATGGTAGCCTATCAACCGGCTACACCTTC | CASSASRHGSLSTGYTF
TRBJ2-3 | few | - | TRBV25-1 | TGTGCCAGCAGTGAAAAGTGGGGCCGAGGGGGCACAGATACGCAGTATTTT | CASSEKWGRGGTDTQYF
TRBJ1-4 | once | - | TRBV21-1 | TGTGCCAGCAGCAAAGGGTCCCCTGACTCAGAGCTGTTTTTT | CASSKGSPDSELFF
TRBJ1-1 | few | TRBD1 | TRBV13 | TGTGCCAGCAGCTCGAATAATTACAGGGGCACTGAAGCTTTCTTT | CASSSNNYRGTEAFF
TRBJ2-5 | - | TRBD2 | TRBV6-5 | TGTGCCAGCACCCCCATGACTAGCGGGATTGGGACCCAGTACTTC | CASTPMTSGIGTQYF
TRBJ1-6 | - | - | TRBV5-6 | TGTGCCAGCAGCTTTGGGGCGGGGGACGGTAATTCACCCCTCCACTTT | CASSFGAGDGNSPLHF
TRBJ2-1 | - | TRBD1 | TRBV2 | TGTGCCAGCAGTCGGCAACGCAGGGGGTACAATGAGCAGTTCTTC | CASSRQRRGYNEQFF
TRBJ1-2 | - | - | TRBV19 | TGTGCCAGTAGTAGGGCCCCCAACTATGGCTACACCTTC | CASSRAPNYGYTF
TRBJ1-1 | - | TRBD1 | TRBV9 | TGTGCCAGCAGCGTAGAGGGGACAGGGGGCACTGAAGCTTTCTTT | CASSVEGTGGTEAFF
TRBJ2-3 | - | - | TRBV12-3/TRBV12-4 | TGTGCCAGCACGCGGGGTTTCGATACGCAGTATTTT | CASTRGFDTQYF
TRBJ2-5 | - | TRBD2 | TRBV29-1 | TGCAGCTCGGGGACTAGCGGCAAAGAAGGGGAGACCCAGTACTTC | CSSGTSGKEGETQYF
TRBJ1-2 | - | TRBD1 | TRBV10-3 | TGTGCCATCATGACAGGGACTCCCTATGGCTACACCTTC | CAIMTGTPYGYTF
TRBJ1-2 | - | TRBD1 | TRBV6-2/TRBV6-3 | TGTGCCAGCAGCTCGCGACAGGGGGCGATTCAACTCTATGGCTACACCTTC | CASSSRQGAIQLYGYTF
TRBJ1-1 | - | TRBD1 | TRBV12-3/TRBV12-4 | TGTGCCAGCACCACAGGGGGGACTGAAGCTTTCTTT | CASTTGGTEAFF
TRBJ2-5 | - | TRBD2 | TRBV9 | TGTGCCAGCAGCGGGGGACTAGCGGGTACCCAAGAGACCCAGTACTTC | CASSGGLAGTQETQYF
TRBJ2-2 | - | TRBD1 | TRBV10-3 | TGTGCCATCTCTCGTCGTGCAGGGGGCGACACCGGGGAGCTGTTTTTT | CAISRRAGGDTGELFF
TRBJ1-2 | - | - | TRBV6-5 | TGTGCCAGCAGTTCGGGAGGGGAGGGCTACACCTTC | CASSSGGEGYTF
TRBJ2-7 | - | TRBD2 | TRBV11-2 | TGTGCCAGCAGCTTAATTCTAGCGGGAGGCGAGCAGTACTTC | CASSLILAGGEQYF
TRBJ2-7 | - | TRBD1 | TRBV9 | TGTGCCAGCAGCGTAGGGTGGCAGGGGGCCTACGAGCAGTACTTC | CASSVGWQGAYEQYF
TRBJ1-6 | - | TRBD1 | TRBV6-5 | TGTGCCAGCAGGTCGGGACAGGTAGATTCACCCCTCCACTTT | CASRSGQVDSPLHF
TRBJ2-7 | - | - | TRBV28 | TGTGCCAGCAGTTTTGGGGGGCGCGAGCAGTACTTC | CASSFGGREQYF
TRBJ1-5 | - | TRBD1 | TRBV7-3 | TGTGCCAGCAGCCCTCAGACAGGGCGGCAGCCCCAGCATTTT | CASSPQTGRQPQHF
TRBJ1-2 | - | - | TRBV19 | TGTGCCAGTAGGAGAGGGACAACTAACTATGGCTACACCTTC | CASRRGTTNYGYTF
TRBJ2-5 | - | TRBD2 | TRBV11-3 | TGTGCCAGCAGCTTTAGCGGGGGCCCCCAAGAGACCCAGTACTTC | CASSFSGGPQETQYF
TRBJ2-2 | - | - | TRBV2 | TGTGCCAGCAGTCCGCTCTCTTCGGGCACCGGGGAGCTGTTTTTT | CASSPLSSGTGELFF
TRBJ1-5 | few | - | TRBV19 | TGTGCCAGTAGTATTTGGGAACCGGGGTATAGCAATCAGCCCCAGCATTTT | CASSIWEPGYSNQPQHF
TRBJ2-2 | - | - | TRBV30 | TGTGCCTGGAGTGTAAGCCTCCTGAACACCGGGGAGCTGTTTTTT | CAWSVSLLNTGELFF
TRBJ1-4 | - | TRBD1 | TRBV24-1 | TGTGCCACCAGTGATAGACAGGGTGCGGGGAAACTGTTTTTT | CATSDRQGAGKLFF
TRBJ2-6 | few | - | TRBV27 | TGTGCCAGCAGTTTATCGTCTGGGGCCAACGTCCTGACTTTC | CASSLSSGANVLTF
TRBJ2-3 | once | TRBD2 | TRBV10-3 | TGTGCCATCACTGCGGGGGGCACAGATACGCAGTATTTT | CAITAGGTDTQYF
TRBJ2-6 | - | - | TRBV3-1/TRBV3-2 | TGTGCCAGCAGCCAAGAGGTCGGCGGGGCCAACGTCCTGACTTTC | CASSQEVGGANVLTF
TRBJ2-4 | - | - | TRBV10-3 | TGTGCCATCAGTGACTCGGTGAAGGGTCCAGCCAAAAACATTCAGTACTTC | CAISDSVKGPAKNIQYF
TRBJ2-5 | - | - | TRBV9 | TGTGCCAGCAGCCCTTCAGGGAGGGGGGAGACCCAGTACTTC | CASSPSGRGETQYF
TRBJ1-5 | - | - | TRBV10-3 | TGTGCCATCAGTGACAGGGGAGGCAATCAGCCCCAGCATTTT | CAISDRGGNQPQHF
TRBJ1-1 | once | - | TRBV7-2 | TGTGCCAGCAGCTTAGTTGGCCAGGGTAGGATTAGCACTGAAGCTTTCTTT | CASSLVGQGRISTEAFF
TRBJ2-7 | - | TRBD2 | TRBV10-2 | TGCGCCAGCAGGCCGGGGGGAGGCGAGCAGTACTTC | CASRPGGGEQYF
TRBJ1-4 | - | - | TRBV18 | TGTGCCAGCTCACCACGCGGGATAACTAATGAAAAACTGTTTTTT | CASSPRGITNEKLFF
TRBJ2-5 | - | - | TRBV5-1 | TGCGCCAGCAGCTTGGGGGTACGGGGGCACCAAGAGACCCAGTACTTC | CASSLGVRGHQETQYF
TRBJ2-1 | - | TRBD2 | TRBV3-1/TRBV3-2 | TGTGCCAGCAGCCATACGGGAGGGCCGATATATGAGCAGTTCTTC | CASSHTGGPIYEQFF
TRBJ1-3 | - | - | TRBV5-1 | TGCGCCAGCAAGGAGGGGCAGAATTTTGGAAACACCATATATTTT | CASKEGQNFGNTIYF
TRBJ2-5 | - | - | TRBV9 | TGTGCCAGCAGCGTCTCGGGGGACGCCAGGACCCAGTACTTC | CASSVSGDARTQYF
TRBJ2-2 | - | - | TRBV5-6 | TGTGCCAGCAGCTTGGCCTCCGGGGAGCTGTTTTTT | CASSLASGELFF
TRBJ1-6 | - | - | TRBV19 | TGTGCCAGTAGTCCCGGGACGGGAAATTCACCCCTCCACTTT | CASSPGTGNSPLHF
TRBJ1-5 | - | - | TRBV15 | TGTGCCACCAGCAGAGATCGGGCAGGGAGCAATCAGCCCCAGCATTTT | CATSRDRAGSNQPQHF
TRBJ2-2 | - | - | TRBV28 | TGTGCCAGCAGTCAAGGCCCTCTGCTGTTTTTT | CASSQGPLLFF
TRBJ2-1 | - | TRBD2 | TRBV9 | TGTGCCAGCAGCGTATCGTCCCGGGGGGGGAATGAGCAGTTCTTC | CASSVSSRGGNEQFF
TRBJ2-3 | - | - | TRBV4-3 | TGCGCCAGCAGCCAAGCTTGGGGGCCGAGCACAGATACGCAGTATTTT | CASSQAWGPSTDTQYF
TRBJ2-1 | - | - | TRBV12-5 | TGTGCTAGTGAGAGGGGGGGCGGGTACAATGAGCAGTTCTTC | CASERGGGYNEQFF
TRBJ1-3 | - | - | TRBV5-6 | TGTGCCAGCAGCTTGGTGGCAGTGGGTGGAAACACCATATATTTT | CASSLVAVGGNTIYF
TRBJ2-5 | - | - | TRBV5-5 | TGTGCCAGCAGCTTGGGGCCCTTAGTTCAGTACCAAGAGACCCAGTACTTC | CASSLGPLVQYQETQYF